This passage covers 19 T cell receptor beta chains from one sample sequenced in a study of T cells after posttransplantation cyclophosphamide. Busulfan-fludarabine conditioning, marrow transplant, and cyclophosphamide on days +3 and +4 were administered. Produced via immunoSEQ multiplex PCR; TCRdb's table is partial and in-frame only. The table records roughly 25,000 clones without singletons, the ten largest covering about 2%. The sample consisted of PBMCs, taken after allogeneic stem cell transplant with posttransplant cyclophosphamide. These receptors all come from a male patient under 35 who received an allogeneic stem cell transplant from a related donor, was CMV-positive, and had no GVHD. The graft donor may have contributed some T cells.

In this sample, this clone turned up many times. V is TRBV5-1 and J is TRBJ2-7, with TRBD1 identical over 8 bases. Germline CDR1 is SGHRS and CDR2 is YFSETQ. The CDR3 spans 15 residues. V lost 1 base to trimming and J lost 4 bases; unmatched junction nucleotides: 7. Here the CDR3 DNA reads TGCGCCAGCAGCTTGCTTACAGGGGGTGAATACGAGCAGTACTTC. Its protein product is CASSLLTGGEYEQYF.

This clone was seen repeatedly, ten times or more. This chain's CDR3 is CASSPPGVAATQYF. The DNA of the CDR3 is TGTGCCAGCAGCCCACCGGGGGTGGCAGCAACGCAGTATTTT. V and J are TRBV11-3 and TRBJ2-3; tentative D call: TRBD2 (6 bases). Germline V gene data show CDR1 as SGHNT and CDR2 as YENEEA. The length of the CDR3 is 14 residues. Between the trimmed V and J ends, which lost 5 bases and 9 bases, there was a span of 18 bases.

The sample holds many counts of this clone. V and J are TRBV6-6 and TRBJ2-1; the match to TRBD1 covers 7 bases. V was clipped by 2 bases and J by 1 base; unmatched bases: 5. Germline V CDR1 and CDR2: MNHNY, SVGAGI (reference sequence). The CDR3 consists of 16 residues. The CDR3 protein is CASSYGQGVSYNEQFF. The CDR3, as DNA: TGTGCCAGCAGTTACGGGCAGGGGGTTTCCTACAATGAGCAGTTCTTC.

A remark on this clone: The junction departs from the called germline gene at one end, perhaps through a read error. V and J are TRBV11-2 and TRBJ2-5; a weak D match, TRBD2 (5 bases). The CDR3 consists of 14 residues. Germline V gene data show CDR1 as SGHAT and CDR2 as FQNNGV. The CDR3 here is CASSQFPGEEAQYF. The CDR3 nucleotides are TGTGCCAGCAGCCAATTTCCCGGGGAAGAGGCCCAGTACTTC.

This clone was seen repeatedly, ten times or more. The CDR3 DNA sequence: TGTGCCAGCAGACCCCTTAGGACAGGCGTAGGCTCTGGGGCCAACGTCCTGACTTTC. Protein product: CASRPLRTGVGSGANVLTF. V is TRBV2 and J is TRBJ2-6, with TRBD1 identical over 7 bases. V lost 6 bases and J lost 0; bases outside the gene matches: 14. The germline CDR1 and CDR2 sequences are SNHLY and FYNNEI. The CDR3 loop spans 19 amino acids.

This clone showed up many times. The genes are TRBV4-1 and TRBJ1-1; a weak D match, TRBD1 (6 bases). The CDR3 has 13 residues. The ends were cut back, 1 base at V and 8 bases at J, with 11 bases in the middle. CDR1 is MGHRA and CDR2 is YSYEKL in the germline V gene. The CDR3 loop is CASSQGTDYEAFF. The CDR3 DNA is TGCGCCAGCAGCCAAGGGACAGACTACGAAGCTTTCTTT.

The sample holds many counts of this clone. CDR3 bases: TGTGCCAGCTCACCAACCAGCTCCTACGAGCAGTACTTC. This encodes CASSPTSSYEQYF. The chain joins TRBV18 to TRBJ2-7; D is unclear. This CDR3 comprises 13 residues. V shed 2 bases and J shed 0 bases, with 5 bases lying between them. The germline V gene has CDR1 KGHSH and CDR2 LQKENI.

This clone came up many times. The J gene is TRBJ2-7, the V gene TRBV2; D unclear. The germline CDR1 and CDR2 sequences are SNHLY and FYNNEI. Trimming shortened V by 7 bases and J by 3 bases, and 16 bases separated the two germline ends. The CDR3 loop spans 14 amino acids. The CDR3, as DNA: TGTGCCAGCACCCTAGGCCACGGAAACTACGAGCAGTACTTC. Translated, it gives CASTLGHGNYEQYF.

This clone was seen at least ten times. This chain connects TRBV5-4 to TRBJ2-7; D perhaps matches TRBD2 (6 bases). The CDR3 runs 15 residues. The V gene's germline CDR1 is SGHNT and CDR2 YYREEE (reference sequence). V was trimmed by 4 bases and J by 0 bases, leaving 14 bases between them. Here the CDR3 reads CASSRAGGSSYEQYF. Here the CDR3 DNA reads TGTGCCAGCAGCCGGGCTGGGGGGTCCTCCTACGAGCAGTACTTC.

At least ten counts were recorded for this clone. The genes are TRBV7-3 and TRBJ2-7, with 8 bases aligning to TRBD1. V shed 3 bases and J 5 bases; nucleotides not matched to a gene: 15. This CDR3 is built from 17 residues. Looked up from germline, CDR1 is SGHTA and CDR2 is FQGTGA. The CDR3 spells CASSFLSVDRDANEQYF. CDR3 bases: TGTGCCAGCAGCTTTTTATCAGTGGACAGGGATGCGAACGAGCAGTACTTC.

This clone was counted ten times or more. The V gene is TRBV5-4, the J gene TRBJ2-7; 8 bases are shared with TRBD1. Germline V CDR1 and CDR2: SGHNT, YYREEE (reference sequence). The CDR3 loop spans 16 amino acids. The V gene end was trimmed by 0 bases and the J gene end by 6 bases; junction bases not matched to a gene: 11. CDR3 protein: CASSLGGGQGAGEQYF. The CDR3 DNA follows: TGTGCCAGCAGCTTGGGGGGAGGCCAGGGGGCGGGCGAGCAGTACTTC.

This clone was counted at least ten times. The rearrangement links TRBV4-1 to TRBJ2-7; D ambiguous. Germline V CDR1 and CDR2: MGHRA, YSYEKL. V lost 4 bases and J 3 bases, leaving 10 bases between the germline ends. This CDR3 is 13 amino acids long. The CDR3 region has the DNA TGCGCCAGCAGCCCCGTACTTAACTACGAGCAGTACTTC. It translates to CASSPVLNYEQYF.

This clone showed up many times. The CDR3 loop reads CSATRETQYF. The CDR3 coding sequence is TGCAGTGCTACGCGAGAGACCCAGTACTTC. The J gene is TRBJ2-5, the V gene TRBV20-1; D is undetermined. Germline V gives CDR1 DFQATT, CDR2 SNEGSKA (reference sequence). CDR3 size: 10 residues. Deletions cut 4 bases from V and 4 bases from J, with 4 bases between.

This clone was recorded at least ten times. V and J are TRBV11-2 and TRBJ2-2; no reliable D call. The CDR3 is 14 amino acids. The germline gives CDR1 SGHAT, CDR2 FQNNGV. The V end lost 5 bases, the J end lost 4 bases, and 11 bases lay between the germline ends. The CDR3 protein is CASSATPRTGELFF. The CDR3 bases are TGTGCCAGCAGCGCCACTCCGCGCACCGGGGAGCTGTTTTTT.

This clone was observed at least ten times. This rearrangement joins TRBV18 to TRBJ2-7, with 7 bases matching TRBD1. There are 13 residues in the CDR3. Trimming at V came to 3 bases and at J to 2 bases, leaving 1 base not matched to a gene. CDR1 is KGHSH and CDR2 is LQKENI in the germline V gene. CDR3 in DNA: TGTGCCAGCTCACCGGGACAGACCTACGAGCAGTACTTC. It is translated as CASSPGQTYEQYF.

This clone has ten or more counts. This rearrangement joins TRBV4-3 to TRBJ2-7, with 8 bases identical to TRBD1. The junction had 6 bases not matched to a gene; V was cut back by 1 base and J by 4 bases. The CDR3 spans 15 residues. Germline loops: CDR1 LGHNA, CDR2 YSLEER. CDR3 nucleotides: TGCGCCAGCAGCCAAGTCCACAGGGGGATTTACGAGCAGTACTTC. Translated, it gives CASSQVHRGIYEQYF.

This clone was counted ten times or more. The J gene is TRBJ1-2, the V gene TRBV5-5, with no clear D. Germline CDR1 SGHKS, CDR2 YYEKEE (reference sequence). CDR3 length: 13 residues. Trimming shortened V by 4 bases and J by 2 bases, and 9 bases separated the two germline ends. The CDR3 protein is CASSQYKNYGYTF. The CDR3 nucleotides are TGTGCCAGCAGCCAATACAAGAACTATGGCTACACCTTC.

This clone came up many times. V and J are TRBV28 and TRBJ2-7; 7 bases fit TRBD2. CDR1 and CDR2 (germline): MDHEN, SYDVKM. The CDR3 spans 14 residues. V dropped 6 bases and J dropped 2; count of bases not matched to a gene: 7. This CDR3 reads CASSLGGSPYEQYF. As DNA, the CDR3 is TGTGCCAGCAGCCTGGGCGGGAGTCCCTACGAGCAGTACTTC.

This clone was seen at least ten times. This sequence joins TRBV11-2 and TRBJ2-7; a possible D gene is TRBD1 (6 bases). The CDR3 runs to 15 residues. CDR1 and CDR2 from the germline V gene are SGHAT and FQNNGV. The V end lost 2 bases, the J end lost 2 bases, and 13 bases lay between the germline ends. The CDR3 loop is CASSLSSGVTYEQYF. CDR3 sequence (DNA): TGTGCCAGCAGCTTAAGTTCAGGGGTGACCTACGAGCAGTACTTC.